A selection of T cell receptor beta chains follows, all from one sample in a study of shared clonotypes between healthy human individuals. Sequencing used immunoSEQ multiplex PCR; TCRdb keeps in-frame clones, though not all of them. Among some 1 million clones listed, around 76% were seen once. Input material: memory CD4+ T cells sorted from blood. These receptors were taken from a man between 18 and 29 years old in good health. CDR3s include the opening cysteine and the closing phenylalanine or tryptophan. D genes are given only for firm matches. A clone size is listed for some rows: how often the clone was seen (once, few, many), or a class if it is expanded.

J | length | D | size | V | DNA | CDR3
TRBJ2-6 | 20 | TRBD2 | NA | TRBV4-2 | TGTGCCAGCAGCCTTTTGTTCGTACTAGCGGGAGTATCCGGGGCCAACGTCCTGACTTTC | CASSLLFVLAGVSGANVLTF
TRBJ1-4 | 14 | NA | NA | TRBV18 | TGTGCCAGCTCACTACAGGGAGCTAATGAAAAACTGTTTTTT | CASSLQGANEKLFF
TRBJ2-3 | 16 | TRBD2 | few | TRBV28 | TGTGCCAGCAGTTTAGGGACTAGCGGGGGTTATGATACGCAGTATTTT | CASSLGTSGGYDTQYF
TRBJ2-2 | 14 | NA | few | TRBV18 | TGTGCCAGCTCACCGGGGAGGAACACCGGGGAGCTGTTTTTT | CASSPGRNTGELFF
TRBJ2-3 | 16 | NA | NA | TRBV19 | TGTGCCAGTAGTATGAGCGGGTCTAAAGTCACAGATACGCAGTATTTT | CASSMSGSKVTDTQYF
TRBJ2-1 | 16 | NA | NA | TRBV4-1 | TGCGCCAGCAGCCAAGATTTGACGGGGTCCTACAATGAGCAGTTCTTC | CASSQDLTGSYNEQFF
TRBJ2-7 | 15 | NA | NA | TRBV5-1 | TGCGCCAGCAGCGGGGAGGTTGGTTCTTCCTACGAGCAGTACTTC | CASSGEVGSSYEQYF
TRBJ1-1 | 12 | NA | NA | TRBV28 | TGTGCCAGCAGTTTAATGAGGGTTGAAGCTTTCTTT | CASSLMRVEAFF
TRBJ2-7 | 13 | NA | NA | TRBV6-1 | TGTGCCAGCAGTGGACAGGTGTCGTACGAGCAGTACTTC | CASSGQVSYEQYF
TRBJ2-3 | 15 | NA | NA | TRBV6-4 | TGTGCCAGCAGGACGAACAGGGGGGGCGCAGATACGCAGTATTTT | CASRTNRGGADTQYF
TRBJ2-3 | 17 | TRBD2 | NA | TRBV6-7 | TGTGCCAGCAGTTACTCCAGGACTAGCGGAAACACAGATACGCAGTATTTT | CASSYSRTSGNTDTQYF
TRBJ1-5 | 14 | TRBD1 | NA | TRBV6-1 | TGTGCCAGCAACCCCGACAGGGTAAACCAGCCCCAGCATTTT | CASNPDRVNQPQHF
TRBJ2-2 | 16 | NA | once | TRBV30 | TGTGCCTGGAGTGTACAAAATAGAGTGGCGTCCGAGGAGCTGTTTTTT | CAWSVQNRVASEELFF
TRBJ1-5 | 16 | NA | NA | TRBV18 | TGTGCCAGCTCACCACGTCGTCCGGAATTCAATCAGCCCCAGCATTTT | CASSPRRPEFNQPQHF
TRBJ2-5 | 16 | TRBD2 | NA | TRBV30 | TGTGCCTGGAGTGTCGGCCTAGCGGGGGTCCGAGAGACCCAGTACTTC | CAWSVGLAGVRETQYF
TRBJ1-5 | 13 | NA | NA | TRBV5-8 | TGTGCCAGCAGCTTGGGCCCAAAACAGCCCCAGCATTTT | CASSLGPKQPQHF
TRBJ2-5 | 15 | TRBD2 | once | TRBV7-6 | TGTGCCAGCAGCTTTGGCGCTAGCGGGGAAGAGACCCAGTACTTC | CASSFGASGEETQYF
TRBJ1-6 | 15 | NA | once | TRBV19 | TGTGCCAGTAGTCCCAGGGTACAGGATAATTCACCCCTCCACTTT | CASSPRVQDNSPLHF
TRBJ1-5 | 16 | NA | NA | TRBV2 | TGTGCCAGCAGTGAAGGAGGGATCTATATCAATCAGCCCCAGCATTTT | CASSEGGIYINQPQHF
TRBJ2-5 | 15 | NA | NA | TRBV5-6 | TGTGCCAGCAGCTTGGAACGGGGCAGAGAAGAGACCCAGTACTTC | CASSLERGREETQYF
TRBJ1-1 | 13 | NA | many | TRBV5-6 | TGTGCCAGCAGCTCACAGGGCGGCACTGAAGCTTTCTTT | CASSSQGGTEAFF